This TCR beta chain was recorded in a study of cytotoxic CD8 clonotypes in ibrutinib-treated CLL. Germline CDR1 SGHVS, CDR2 FQNEAQ. V was pared by 2 bases and J by 6 bases, with 4 bases of the junction left unmatched. CDR3 length: 14 residues. Sequencing used immunoSEQ multiplex PCR; TCRdb keeps in-frame clones, though not all of them. The table lists tens of thousands of clones, approximately 51% of them singletons. This sequence originates from a human donor with chronic lymphocytic leukemia. The sequences come from PBMCs, collected before ibrutinib treatment. The chain joins TRBV7-8 to TRBJ2-7; 10 positions agree with TRBD1. CDR3 bases: TGTGCCAGCAGCTTATGGGACAGGGGAGGCGAGCAGTACTTC. This encodes CASSLWDRGGEQYF.